The 8 T cell receptor beta chains reported below all come from one sample, sequenced in a study of tumor-infiltrating lymphocytes in localized non-small cell lung cancer. Libraries were prepared by immunoSEQ multiplex PCR; TCRdb keeps only in-frame clonotypes and omits some of them. Here the sample spans 9,000 to 15,000 clones, 67% being singletons. The source material was uninvolved lung tissue not adjacent to the tumor. The receptors originated from a human donor with non-small cell lung cancer.

This clone showed up just a few times. The V gene is TRBV6-5, the J gene TRBJ2-2; 11 nucleotides agree with TRBD2. Germline trimming cut 8 bases from V and 7 bases from J; bases unmatched to any gene: 6. The CDR3 loop spans 14 amino acids. CDR1 and CDR2 from the germline V gene are MNHEY and SVGAGI. This CDR3 is CASLRTSGFGELFF. The DNA of the CDR3 is TGTGCCAGCCTAAGGACTAGCGGGTTCGGGGAGCTGTTTTTT.

The genes are TRBV10-3 and TRBJ1-2; a possible D gene is TRBD1 (5 bases). Trimming cost V 0 bases and J 3 bases, with 11 bases left between them. CDR3 length equals 15 residues. Germline values: CDR1 ENHRY, CDR2 SYGVKD. The CDR3 reads CAISESSQGHYGYTF. In DNA, the CDR3 is TGTGCCATCAGTGAGTCGAGTCAGGGTCACTATGGCTACACCTTC.

The genes are TRBV5-6 and TRBJ2-7, with TRBD1 matching 10 bases. After removal of 4 bases from V and 9 bases from J, the junction contained 10 bases not matched to a gene. The V gene's germline CDR1 is SGHDT and CDR2 YYEEEE. The CDR3 loop spans 14 amino acids. CDR3 bases: TGTGCCAGCAGCCCAGGACAGGGGGAGGTTCGGCAGTACTTC. It translates to CASSPGQGEVRQYF.

The chain couples TRBV15 to TRBJ2-3; the D gene could be TRBD1 or TRBD2 (5 bases each). The ends were cut back, 7 bases at V and 0 bases at J, with 11 bases in the middle. Germline V gives CDR1 LNHNV, CDR2 YYDKDF (reference sequence). CDR3 length equals 14 residues. The CDR3 bases are TGTGCCACCAAGGGACCTGGAAGCACAGATACGCAGTATTTT. It yields the protein CATKGPGSTDTQYF.

The chain recombines TRBV27 with TRBJ2-2; possible D gene TRBD1, 5 bases. The CDR3 runs 16 residues. Germline values: CDR1 MNHEY, CDR2 SMNVEV (reference sequence). The germline V and J ends were trimmed by 1 base and 2 bases, with 11 bases remaining between them. The chain's CDR3 is CASSLFTGFNTGELFF. The CDR3 DNA sequence: TGTGCCAGCAGTTTATTTACAGGCTTCAACACCGGGGAGCTGTTTTTT.

This clone was seen more than once but under ten times. In the same sample, other DNA sequences code for this CDR3. The V call is TRBV9, the J call TRBJ2-2; TRBD1 might be the D (6 bases). The CDR3 loop spans 13 amino acids. CDR1 SGDLS and CDR2 YYNGEE come from the germline V gene. Trimming cost V 2 bases and J 6 bases, with 8 bases left between them. Here the CDR3 DNA reads TGTGCCAGCAGCGTTGGGGGCGCCGGGGAGCTGTTTTTT. Residues: CASSVGGAGELFF. The full variable domain, rest sourced from reference TRBV9 and TRBJ2-2, is DSGVTQTPKHLITATGQRVTLRCSPRSGDLSVYWYQQSLDQGLQFLIQYYNGEERAKGNILERFSAQQFPDLHSELNLSSLELGDSALYFCASSVGGAGELFFGEGSRLTVL.

This CDR3 reads CATAGGGTYEQYF. The CDR3, as DNA: TGTGCCACGGCGGGGGGAGGGACCTACGAGCAGTACTTC. This sequence joins TRBV10-3 and TRBJ2-7, with 8 bases matching TRBD2. CDR1 and CDR2 from the germline V gene are ENHRY and SYGVKD. The CDR3 is made up of 13 amino acids. The trim removed 10 bases at V and 2 bases at J, leaving 7 bases unmatched.

The chain carries TRBV27 and TRBJ1-2, with D unclear. Deletions cut 0 bases from V and 2 bases from J, with 10 bases between. This CDR3 has 15 amino acids. Per germline, CDR1 MNHEY and CDR2 SMNVEV (reference sequence). The CDR3 DNA reads as TGTGCCAGCAGTTTATCATCTAGACCGAACTATGGCTACACCTTC. Protein sequence: CASSLSSRPNYGYTF.